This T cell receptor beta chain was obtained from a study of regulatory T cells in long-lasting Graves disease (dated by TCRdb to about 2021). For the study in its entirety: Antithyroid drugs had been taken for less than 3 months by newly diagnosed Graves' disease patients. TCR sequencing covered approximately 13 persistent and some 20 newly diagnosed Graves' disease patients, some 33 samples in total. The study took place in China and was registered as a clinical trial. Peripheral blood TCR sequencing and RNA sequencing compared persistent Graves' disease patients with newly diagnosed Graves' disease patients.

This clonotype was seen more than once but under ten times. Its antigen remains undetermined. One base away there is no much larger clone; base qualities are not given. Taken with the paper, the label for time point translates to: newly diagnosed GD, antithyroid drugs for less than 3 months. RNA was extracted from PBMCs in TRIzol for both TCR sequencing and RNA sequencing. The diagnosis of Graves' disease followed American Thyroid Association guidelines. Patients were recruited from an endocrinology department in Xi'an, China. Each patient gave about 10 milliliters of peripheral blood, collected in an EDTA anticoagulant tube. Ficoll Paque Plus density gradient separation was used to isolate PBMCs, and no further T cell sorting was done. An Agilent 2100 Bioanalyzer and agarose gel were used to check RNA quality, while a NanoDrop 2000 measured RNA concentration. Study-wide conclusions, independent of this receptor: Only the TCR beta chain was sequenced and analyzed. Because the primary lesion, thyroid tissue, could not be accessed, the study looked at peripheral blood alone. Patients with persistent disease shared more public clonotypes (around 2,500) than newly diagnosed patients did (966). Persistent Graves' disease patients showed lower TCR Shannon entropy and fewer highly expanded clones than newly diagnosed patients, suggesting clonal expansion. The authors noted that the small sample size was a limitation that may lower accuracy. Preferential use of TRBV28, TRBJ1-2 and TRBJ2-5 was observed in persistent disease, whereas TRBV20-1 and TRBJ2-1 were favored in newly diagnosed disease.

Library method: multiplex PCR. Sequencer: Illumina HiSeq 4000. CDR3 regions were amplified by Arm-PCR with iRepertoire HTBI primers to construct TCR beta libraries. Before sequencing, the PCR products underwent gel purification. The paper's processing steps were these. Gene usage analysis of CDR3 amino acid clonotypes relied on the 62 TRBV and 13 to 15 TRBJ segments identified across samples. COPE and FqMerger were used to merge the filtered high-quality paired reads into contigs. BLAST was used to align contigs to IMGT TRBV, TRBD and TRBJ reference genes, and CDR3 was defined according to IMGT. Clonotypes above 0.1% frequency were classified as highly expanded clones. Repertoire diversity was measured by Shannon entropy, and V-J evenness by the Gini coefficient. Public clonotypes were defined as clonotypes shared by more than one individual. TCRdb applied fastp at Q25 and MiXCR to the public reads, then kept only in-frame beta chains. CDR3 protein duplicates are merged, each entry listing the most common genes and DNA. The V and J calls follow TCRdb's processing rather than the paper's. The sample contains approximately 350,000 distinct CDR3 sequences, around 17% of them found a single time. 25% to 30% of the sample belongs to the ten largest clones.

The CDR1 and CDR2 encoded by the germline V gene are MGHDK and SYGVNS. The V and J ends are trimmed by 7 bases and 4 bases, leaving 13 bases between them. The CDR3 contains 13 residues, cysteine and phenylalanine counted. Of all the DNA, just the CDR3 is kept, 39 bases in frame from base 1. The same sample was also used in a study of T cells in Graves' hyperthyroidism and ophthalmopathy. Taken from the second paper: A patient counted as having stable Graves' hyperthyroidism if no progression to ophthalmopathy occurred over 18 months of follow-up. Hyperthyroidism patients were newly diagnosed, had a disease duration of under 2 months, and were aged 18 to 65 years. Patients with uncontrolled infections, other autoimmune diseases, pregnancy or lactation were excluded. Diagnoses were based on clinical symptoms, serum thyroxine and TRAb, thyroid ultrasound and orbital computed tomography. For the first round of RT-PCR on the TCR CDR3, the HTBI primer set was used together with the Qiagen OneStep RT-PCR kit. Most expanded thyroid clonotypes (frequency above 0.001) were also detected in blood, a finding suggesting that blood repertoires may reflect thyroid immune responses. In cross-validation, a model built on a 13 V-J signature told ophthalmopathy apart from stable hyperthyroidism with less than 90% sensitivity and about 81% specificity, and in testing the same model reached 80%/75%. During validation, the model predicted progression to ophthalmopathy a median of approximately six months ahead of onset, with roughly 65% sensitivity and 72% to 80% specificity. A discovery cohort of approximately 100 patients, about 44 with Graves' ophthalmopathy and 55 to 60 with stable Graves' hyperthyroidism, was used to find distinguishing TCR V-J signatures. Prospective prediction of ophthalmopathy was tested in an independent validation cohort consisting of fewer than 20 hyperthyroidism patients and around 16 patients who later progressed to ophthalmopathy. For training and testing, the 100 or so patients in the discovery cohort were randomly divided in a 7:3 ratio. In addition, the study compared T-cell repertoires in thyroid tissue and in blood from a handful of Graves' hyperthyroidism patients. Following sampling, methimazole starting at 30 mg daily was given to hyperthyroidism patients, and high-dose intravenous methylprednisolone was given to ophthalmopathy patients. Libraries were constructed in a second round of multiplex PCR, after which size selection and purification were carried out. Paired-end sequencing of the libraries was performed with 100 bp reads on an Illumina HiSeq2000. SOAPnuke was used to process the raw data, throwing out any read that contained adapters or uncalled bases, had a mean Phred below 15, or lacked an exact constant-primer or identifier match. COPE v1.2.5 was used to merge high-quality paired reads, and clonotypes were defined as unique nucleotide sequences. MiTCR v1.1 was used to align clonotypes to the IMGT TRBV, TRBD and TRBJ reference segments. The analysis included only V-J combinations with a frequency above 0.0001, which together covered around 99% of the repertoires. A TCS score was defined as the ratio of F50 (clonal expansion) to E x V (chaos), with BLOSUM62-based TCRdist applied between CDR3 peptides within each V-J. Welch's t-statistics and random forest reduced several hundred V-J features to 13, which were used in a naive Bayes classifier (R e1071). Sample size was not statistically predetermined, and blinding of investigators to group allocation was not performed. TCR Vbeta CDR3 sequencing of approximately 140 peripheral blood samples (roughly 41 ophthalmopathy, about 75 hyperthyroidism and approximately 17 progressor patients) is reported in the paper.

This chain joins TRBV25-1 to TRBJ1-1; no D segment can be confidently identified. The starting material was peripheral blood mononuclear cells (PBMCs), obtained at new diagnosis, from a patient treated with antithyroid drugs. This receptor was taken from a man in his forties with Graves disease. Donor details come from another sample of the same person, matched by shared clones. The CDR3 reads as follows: CASMLGYGTEAFF. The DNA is TGTGCCAGCATGTTGGGTTACGGCACTGAAGCTTTCTTT. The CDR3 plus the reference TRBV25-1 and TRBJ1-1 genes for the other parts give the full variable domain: EADIYQTPRYLVIGTGKKITLECSQTMGHDKMYWYQQDPGMELHLIHYSYGVNSTEKGDLSSESTVSRIRTEHFPLTLESARPSHTSQYLCASMLGYGTEAFFGQGTRLTVV.